The TCR beta chain described here comes from a study of tissue T cells after allogeneic stem cell transplantation. General study points: Shared clones across patients were few; motif clustering revealed tissue-specific shared signatures. Within patients, tissue anatomy strongly shaped TCR repertoire composition. Tissue-detected TCR repertoire was only partly captured by blood and spleen T cells.

As for time point: mouse harvest day 14 after allogeneic transplant. Mouse grafts combined 10^7 T-cell-depleted bone marrow cells with 10^6 splenic CD5+ T cells. Tissues came from B6→BALB/c major-mismatch GVHD mice at day 7 or 14. The germline gives CDR1 SGHND, CDR2 FRSKSL. Trimming pared 3 bases from V and 0 bases from J, leaving 7 bases between. The length of the CDR3 is 14 residues. Clones were sequenced by immunoSEQ multiplex PCR, and TCRdb holds only the in-frame ones, with some missing. The data show around 1,800 clones, with over 45% seen just once and about 28% held by the top ten. As for this clone: Its antigen is as yet unknown. Genes and germline come from the mouse. The observed sequence ends 1 residue before the CDR3 terminus, with the missing tail filled in from the germline J gene.

The receptor's source is a female BALB/c mouse given C57BL/6 T cells with graft-versus-host disease after an allogeneic hematopoietic cell transplant. V usage is TRBV15 and J usage is TRBJ2-4; D not certain. Specimen: gut tissue. The covered CDR3 bases are TGTGCCAGCAGTTTTGGCCAGAGTCAAAACACCTTGTAC. It is translated as CASSFGQSQNTLY. The whole CDR3 is CASSFGQSQNTLYF.